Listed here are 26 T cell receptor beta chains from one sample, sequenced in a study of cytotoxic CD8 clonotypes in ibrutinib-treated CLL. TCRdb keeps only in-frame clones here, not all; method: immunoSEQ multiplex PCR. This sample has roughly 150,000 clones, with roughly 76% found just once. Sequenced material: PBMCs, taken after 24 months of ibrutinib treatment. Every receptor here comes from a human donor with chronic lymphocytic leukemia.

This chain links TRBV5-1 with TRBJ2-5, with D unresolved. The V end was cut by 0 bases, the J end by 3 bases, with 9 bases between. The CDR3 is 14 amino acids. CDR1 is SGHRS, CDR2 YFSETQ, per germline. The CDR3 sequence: CASSLAPPEETQYF. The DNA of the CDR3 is TGCGCCAGCAGCTTGGCCCCTCCGGAAGAGACCCAGTACTTC.

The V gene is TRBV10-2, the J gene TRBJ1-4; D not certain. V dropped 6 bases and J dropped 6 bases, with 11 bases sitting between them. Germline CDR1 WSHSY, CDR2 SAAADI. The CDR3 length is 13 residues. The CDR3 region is CASRDREYEKLFF. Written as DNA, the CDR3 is TGCGCCAGCAGGGATAGGGAGTATGAAAAACTGTTTTTT.

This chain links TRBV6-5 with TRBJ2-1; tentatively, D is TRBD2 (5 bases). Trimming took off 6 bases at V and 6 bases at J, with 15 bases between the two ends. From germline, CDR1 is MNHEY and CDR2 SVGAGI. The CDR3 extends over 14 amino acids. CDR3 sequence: CASRPLGRGNEQFF. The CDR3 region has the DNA TGTGCCAGCAGACCTCTAGGCCGGGGCAATGAGCAGTTCTTC.

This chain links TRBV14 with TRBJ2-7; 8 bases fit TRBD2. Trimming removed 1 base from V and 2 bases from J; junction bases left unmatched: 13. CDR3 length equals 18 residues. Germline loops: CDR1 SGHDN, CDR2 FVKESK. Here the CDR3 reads CASSQVGTRYFPPYEQYF. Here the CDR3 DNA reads TGTGCCAGCAGCCAAGTGGGGACTAGGTATTTTCCCCCCTACGAGCAGTACTTC.

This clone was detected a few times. CDR3 DNA: TGTGCCAGCTCCCCGGGACAGGGGCATGAAGCTTTCTTT. It translates to CASSPGQGHEAFF. The chain employs TRBV18 and TRBJ1-1; 10 nucleotides align to TRBD1. This CDR3 spans 13 amino acids. The V gene's germline CDR1 is KGHSH and CDR2 LQKENI. J gave up 7 bases and V 6 bases, and 5 bases lay outside the gene matches.

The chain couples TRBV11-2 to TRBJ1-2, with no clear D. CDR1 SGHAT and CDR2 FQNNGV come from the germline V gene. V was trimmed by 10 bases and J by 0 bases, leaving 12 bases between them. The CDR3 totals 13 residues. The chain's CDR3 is CATPPGANYGYTF. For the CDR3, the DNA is TGTGCCACCCCGCCAGGAGCTAACTATGGCTACACCTTC.

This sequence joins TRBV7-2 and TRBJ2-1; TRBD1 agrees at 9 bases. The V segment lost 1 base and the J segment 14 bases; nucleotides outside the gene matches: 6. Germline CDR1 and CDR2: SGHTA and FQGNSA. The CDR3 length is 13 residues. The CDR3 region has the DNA TGTGCCAGCAGCTTAGGGACAGGGGTGTTGGAGTTCTTC. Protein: CASSLGTGVLEFF.

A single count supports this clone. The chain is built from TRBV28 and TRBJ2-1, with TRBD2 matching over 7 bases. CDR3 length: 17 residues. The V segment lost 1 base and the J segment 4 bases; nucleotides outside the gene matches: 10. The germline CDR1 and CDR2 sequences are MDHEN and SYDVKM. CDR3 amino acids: CASSLSLGGGTYNEQFF. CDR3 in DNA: TGTGCCAGCAGTTTATCGCTGGGCGGGGGAACTTACAATGAGCAGTTCTTC. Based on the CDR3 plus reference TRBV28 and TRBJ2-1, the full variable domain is DVKVTQSSRYLVKRTGEKVFLECVQDMDHENMFWYRQDPGLGLRLIYFSYDVKMKEKGDIPEGYSVSREKKERFSLILESASTNQTSMYLCASSLSLGGGTYNEQFFGPGTRLTVL.

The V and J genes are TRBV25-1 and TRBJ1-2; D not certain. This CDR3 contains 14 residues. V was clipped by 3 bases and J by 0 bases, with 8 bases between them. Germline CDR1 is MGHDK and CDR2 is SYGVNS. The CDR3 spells CASSEEGANYGYTF. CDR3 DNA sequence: TGTGCCAGCAGTGAGGAAGGCGCTAACTATGGCTACACCTTC.

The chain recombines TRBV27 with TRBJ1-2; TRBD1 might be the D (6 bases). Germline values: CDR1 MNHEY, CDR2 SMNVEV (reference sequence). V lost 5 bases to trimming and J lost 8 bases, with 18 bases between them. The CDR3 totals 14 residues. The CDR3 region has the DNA TGTGCCAGCAGTCCCAGGACAGTTTCTTTGGGCTACACCTTC. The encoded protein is CASSPRTVSLGYTF.

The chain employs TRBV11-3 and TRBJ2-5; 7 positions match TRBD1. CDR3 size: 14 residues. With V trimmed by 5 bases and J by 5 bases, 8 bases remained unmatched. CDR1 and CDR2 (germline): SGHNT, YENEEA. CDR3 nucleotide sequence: TGTGCCAGCAGCCCAGGGGGTTTAGAGGAGACCCAGTACTTC. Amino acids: CASSPGGLEETQYF.

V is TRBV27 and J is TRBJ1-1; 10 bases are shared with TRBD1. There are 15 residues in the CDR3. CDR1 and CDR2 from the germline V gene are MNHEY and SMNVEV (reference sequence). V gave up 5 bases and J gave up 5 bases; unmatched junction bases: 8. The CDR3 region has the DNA TGTGCCAGCAGTGCGGGACAGGGGAGAAAAACTGAAGCTTTCTTT. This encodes CASSAGQGRKTEAFF.

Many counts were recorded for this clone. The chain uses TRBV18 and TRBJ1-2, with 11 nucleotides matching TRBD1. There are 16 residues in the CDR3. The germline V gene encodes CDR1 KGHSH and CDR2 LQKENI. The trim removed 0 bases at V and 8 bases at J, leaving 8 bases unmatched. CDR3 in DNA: TGTGCCAGCTCACCACCCCGGGGACAGGGGGAGAAAGGCTACACCTTC. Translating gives CASSPPRGQGEKGYTF.

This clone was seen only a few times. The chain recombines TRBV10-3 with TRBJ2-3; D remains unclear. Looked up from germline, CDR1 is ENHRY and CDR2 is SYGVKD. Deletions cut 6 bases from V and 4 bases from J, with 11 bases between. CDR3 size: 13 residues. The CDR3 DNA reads TGTGCCATCAGCACGAACCCCCCAGATACGCAGTATTTT. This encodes CAISTNPPDTQYF.

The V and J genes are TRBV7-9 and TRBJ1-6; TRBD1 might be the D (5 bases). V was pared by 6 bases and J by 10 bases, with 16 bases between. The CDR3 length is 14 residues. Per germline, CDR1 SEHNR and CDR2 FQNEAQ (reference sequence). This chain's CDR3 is CASSSTGDGSPLHF. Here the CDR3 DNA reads TGTGCCAGCAGTTCTACGGGGGACGGATCACCCCTCCACTTT.

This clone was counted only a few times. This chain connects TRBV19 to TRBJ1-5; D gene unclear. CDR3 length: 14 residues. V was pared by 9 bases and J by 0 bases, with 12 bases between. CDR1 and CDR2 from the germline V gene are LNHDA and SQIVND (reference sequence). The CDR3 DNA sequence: TGTGCCAGCCACGCGCCCTATAGCAATCAGCCCCAGCATTTT. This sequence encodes CASHAPYSNQPQHF.

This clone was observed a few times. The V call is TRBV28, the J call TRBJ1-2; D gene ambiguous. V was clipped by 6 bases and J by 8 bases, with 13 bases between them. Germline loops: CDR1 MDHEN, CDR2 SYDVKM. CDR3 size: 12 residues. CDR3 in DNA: TGTGCCAGCAGCACACCGGGCGGAGGCTACACCTTC. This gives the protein CASSTPGGGYTF.

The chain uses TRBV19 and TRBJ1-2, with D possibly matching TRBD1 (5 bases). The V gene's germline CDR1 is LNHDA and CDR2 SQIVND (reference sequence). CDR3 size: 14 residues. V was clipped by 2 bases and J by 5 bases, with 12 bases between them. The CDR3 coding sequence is TGTGCCAGTAGTATAAGCCCACAGGCGTATGGCTACACCTTC. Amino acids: CASSISPQAYGYTF.

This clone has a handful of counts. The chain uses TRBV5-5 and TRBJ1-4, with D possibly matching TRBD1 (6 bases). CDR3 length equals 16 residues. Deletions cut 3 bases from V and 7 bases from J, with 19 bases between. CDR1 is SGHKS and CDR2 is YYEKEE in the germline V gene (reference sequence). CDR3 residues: CASSSTSGGGSEKLFF. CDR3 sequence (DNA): TGTGCCAGCAGCTCGACCTCCGGGGGCGGGAGTGAAAAACTGTTTTTT.

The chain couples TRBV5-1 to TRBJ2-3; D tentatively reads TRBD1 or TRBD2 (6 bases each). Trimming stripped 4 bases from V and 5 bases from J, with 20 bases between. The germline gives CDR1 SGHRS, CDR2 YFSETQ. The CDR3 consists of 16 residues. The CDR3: CASSPGTGAVIDTQYF. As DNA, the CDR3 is TGCGCCAGCAGCCCCGGGACGGGGGCCGTTATAGATACGCAGTATTTT. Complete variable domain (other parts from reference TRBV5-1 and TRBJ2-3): KAGVTQTPRYLIKTRGQQVTLSCSPISGHRSVSWYQQTPGQGLQFLFEYFSETQRNKGNFPGRFSGRQFSNSRSEMNVSTLELGDSALYLCASSPGTGAVIDTQYFGPGTRLTVL.

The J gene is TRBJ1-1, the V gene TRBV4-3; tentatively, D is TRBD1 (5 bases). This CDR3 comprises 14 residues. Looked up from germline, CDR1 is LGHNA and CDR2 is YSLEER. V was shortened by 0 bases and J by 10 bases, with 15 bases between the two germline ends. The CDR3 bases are TGCGCCAGCAGCCAAGATCTTGGGGGGAGGGGAGCTTTCTTT. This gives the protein CASSQDLGGRGAFF.

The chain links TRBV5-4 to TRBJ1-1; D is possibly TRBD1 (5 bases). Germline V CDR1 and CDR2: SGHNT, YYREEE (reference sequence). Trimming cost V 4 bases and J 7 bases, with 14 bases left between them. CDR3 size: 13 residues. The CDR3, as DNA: TGTGCCAGCAGCCGCGAGGGGTTCGGTGAAGCTTTCTTT. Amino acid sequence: CASSREGFGEAFF.

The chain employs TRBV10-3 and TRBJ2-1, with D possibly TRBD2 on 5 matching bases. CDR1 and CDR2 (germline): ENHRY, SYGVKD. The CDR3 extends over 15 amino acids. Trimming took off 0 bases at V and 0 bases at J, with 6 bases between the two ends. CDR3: CAISESGSSYNEQFF. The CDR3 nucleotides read TGTGCCATCAGTGAGTCGGGGAGCTCCTACAATGAGCAGTTCTTC.

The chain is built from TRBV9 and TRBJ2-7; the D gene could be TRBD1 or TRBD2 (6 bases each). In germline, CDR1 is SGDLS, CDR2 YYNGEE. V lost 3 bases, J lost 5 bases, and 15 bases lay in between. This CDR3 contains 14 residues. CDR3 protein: CASSGRGRNDEQYF. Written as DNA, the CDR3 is TGTGCCAGCAGCGGGAGGGGGAGGAATGACGAGCAGTACTTC.

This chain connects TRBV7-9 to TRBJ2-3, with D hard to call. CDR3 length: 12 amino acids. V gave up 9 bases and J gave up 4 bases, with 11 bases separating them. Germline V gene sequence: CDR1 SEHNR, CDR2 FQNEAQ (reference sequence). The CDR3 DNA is TGTGCCAGTCACTTAGGAGCAGATACGCAGTATTTT. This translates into CASHLGADTQYF.

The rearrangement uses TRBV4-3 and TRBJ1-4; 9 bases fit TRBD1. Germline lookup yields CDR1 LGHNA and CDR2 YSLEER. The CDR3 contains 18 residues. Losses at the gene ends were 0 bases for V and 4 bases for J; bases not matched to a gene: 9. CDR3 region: CASSQDGTGRFGNEKLFF. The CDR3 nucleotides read TGCGCCAGCAGCCAAGACGGGACAGGGAGATTTGGTAATGAAAAACTGTTTTTT.